The 30 T cell receptor beta chains listed next were all sequenced from one sample in a study of blood T cell repertoires in COVID-19. The data were produced by immunoSEQ multiplex PCR, yet TCRdb's version contains in-frame clones alone and is incomplete. The sample lists around 250,000 clones, around 80% occurring once. Sequenced input: PBMCs or T cells enriched from blood (not recorded which). The receptors shown here come from a man aged 25-45 years with acute COVID-19.

The V and J genes are TRBV28 and TRBJ2-3; 10 positions agree with TRBD2. This CDR3 has 15 amino acids. The J segment lost 0 bases and the V segment lost 6 bases, leaving 3 bases of the junction unmatched. Germline V gene data show CDR1 as MDHEN and CDR2 as SYDVKM. The CDR3 DNA follows: TGTGCCAGCAGATTAGCGGGGGGTAGCACAGATACGCAGTATTTT. Encoded protein: CASRLAGGSTDTQYF.

This chain connects TRBV10-3 to TRBJ1-1; the D is unclear. The V gene's germline CDR1 is ENHRY and CDR2 SYGVKD. The germline V and J ends were trimmed by 6 bases and 1 base, with 9 bases remaining between them. This CDR3 spans 13 amino acids. The chain's CDR3 is CAIRGDGNTEAFF. The DNA of the CDR3 is TGTGCCATCAGGGGAGACGGGAACACTGAAGCTTTCTTT.

The J gene is TRBJ2-1, the V gene TRBV5-1; 12 bases are a match to TRBD2. The CDR3 loop spans 14 amino acids. Germline trimming cut 2 bases from V and 8 bases from J; bases unmatched to any gene: 2. Looked up from germline, CDR1 is SGHRS and CDR2 is YFSETQ. In DNA form, the CDR3 reads TGCGCCAGCAGCTTACTAGCGGGGGGTTATGAGCAGTTCTTC. This translates into CASSLLAGGYEQFF.

The chain combines TRBV18 with TRBJ1-5, with 9 bases matching TRBD1. The CDR3 has 15 amino acids. Germline V gives CDR1 KGHSH, CDR2 LQKENI. V lost 6 bases to trimming and J lost 6 bases; unmatched junction nucleotides: 9. CDR3 in amino acids: CASSSEQGAFQPQHF. The CDR3 DNA is TGTGCCAGCTCCTCAGAACAGGGGGCTTTTCAGCCCCAGCATTTT.

This clone was detected a few times. The J gene is TRBJ2-1, the V gene TRBV29-1, with 8 bases identical to TRBD2. In germline, CDR1 is SQVTM, CDR2 ANQGSEA. CDR3 length: 15 amino acids. V lost 6 bases, J lost 1 base, and 8 bases stayed unmatched. CDR3 sequence (DNA): TGCAGCGTGGACTCTAGCGGGTTATCCTACAATGAGCAGTTCTTC. Residues: CSVDSSGLSYNEQFF.

The chain uses TRBV11-2 and TRBJ2-1; 7 nucleotides match TRBD2. The trim removed 2 bases at V and 0 bases at J, leaving 1 base unmatched. There are 15 residues in the CDR3. From germline, CDR1 is SGHAT and CDR2 FQNNGV. The chain's CDR3 is CASSLLAVSYNEQFF. In nucleotides, the CDR3 is TGTGCCAGCAGCTTACTAGCGGTCTCCTACAATGAGCAGTTCTTC.

V is TRBV30 and J is TRBJ2-3; 9 bases fit TRBD2. CDR1 GTSNPN and CDR2 SVGIG come from the germline V gene (reference sequence). The V segment lost 3 bases and the J segment 3 bases; nucleotides outside the gene matches: 7. CDR3 size: 15 residues. This CDR3 is CAWRWESGRTDTQYF. The CDR3 DNA is TGTGCCTGGAGGTGGGAGAGCGGGAGGACAGATACGCAGTATTTT.

The V gene is TRBV10-3, the J gene TRBJ2-1; TRBD2 aligns across 8 bases. Germline V gene sequence: CDR1 ENHRY, CDR2 SYGVKD. Losses at the gene ends were 0 bases for V and 2 bases for J; bases not matched to a gene: 6. This CDR3 has 17 amino acids. The CDR3 DNA follows: TGTGCCATCAGTGAGTCCCTTGGGCGGGGGGCCTACAATGAGCAGTTCTTC. Amino acid sequence: CAISESLGRGAYNEQFF.

The chain couples TRBV27 to TRBJ1-2; tentative D call: TRBD1 (5 bases). The germline V and J ends were trimmed by 8 bases and 4 bases, with 20 bases remaining between them. The CDR3 runs 15 residues. The germline V gene encodes CDR1 MNHEY and CDR2 SMNVEV (reference sequence). The CDR3 DNA reads TGTGCCAGCCGCCTCAGGGAGGGAAGTTCCTATGGCTACACCTTC. Protein: CASRLREGSSYGYTF.

The chain recombines TRBV5-4 with TRBJ1-2; a weak D match, TRBD1 (5 bases). The length of the CDR3 is 16 residues. Germline V gene data show CDR1 as SGHNT and CDR2 as YYREEE (reference sequence). Trimming pared 0 bases from V and 8 bases from J, leaving 20 bases between. The CDR3 DNA follows: TGTGCCAGCAGCTTGGGTTCCGGGCAGGGAAGGAGAGGCTACACCTTC. This translates into CASSLGSGQGRRGYTF. Full variable domain (rest looked up from reference TRBV5-4 and TRBJ1-2): ETGVTQSPTHLIKTRGQQVTLRCSSQSGHNTVSWYQQALGQGPQFIFQYYREEENGRGNFPPRFSGLQFPNYSSELNVNALELDDSALYLCASSLGSGQGRRGYTFGSGTRLTVV.

The chain has TRBV6-5 and TRBJ2-7, with 9 bases fitting TRBD1. Trimming at V came to 6 bases and at J to 2 bases, leaving 8 bases not matched to a gene. In germline, CDR1 is MNHEY, CDR2 SVGAGI. The CDR3 extends over 15 amino acids. CDR3 nucleotides: TGTGCCAGCAGGAAACAGGGGGCGGCCGCCTACGAGCAGTACGTC. The encoded protein is CASRKQGAAAYEQYV.

V is TRBV3-1 (or the pseudogene TRBV3-2) and J is TRBJ1-6; TRBD1 agrees at 7 bases. This CDR3 region has 14 residues. Looked up from germline, CDR1 is LGHDT and CDR2 is YNNKEL (reference sequence). After removal of 1 base from V and 11 bases from J, the junction contained 5 bases not matched to a gene. For the CDR3, the DNA is TGTGCCAGCAGCCAAGCGGACAGGAAGCCACCCCTCCACTTT. Translation gives CASSQADRKPPLHF.

The V call is TRBV5-1, the J call TRBJ1-2; D may be TRBD1 (6 bases). The germline V gene encodes CDR1 SGHRS and CDR2 YFSETQ. The germline V and J ends were trimmed by 0 bases and 6 bases, with 12 bases remaining between them. This CDR3 has 14 amino acids. The DNA of the CDR3 is TGCGCCAGCAGCTTGGCCCCGGGACATCATGGCTACACCTTC. It encodes CASSLAPGHHGYTF.

The J gene is TRBJ2-7, the V gene TRBV5-7; 11 positions match TRBD1. TRBV5-7 is given ORF status, its function remaining uncertain. The CDR3 runs to 19 residues. After removal of 3 bases from V and 2 bases from J, the junction contained 16 bases not matched to a gene. CDR3 nucleotide sequence: TGTGCCAGCAGCTCAACAACCCTACCGGACAGGGGGCAGACCTACGAGCAGTACGTC. Amino acids: CASSSTTLPDRGQTYEQYV.

A few counts support this clone. The CDR3 DNA reads as TGTGCCAGCAGCTTGTCTCGGGGTTTGGGGTATGGCTACACCTTC. The encoded protein is CASSLSRGLGYGYTF. This sequence joins TRBV7-2 and TRBJ1-2, with no clear D. Germline values: CDR1 SGHTA, CDR2 FQGNSA. Trimming shortened V by 3 bases and J by 5 bases, and 16 bases separated the two germline ends. The CDR3 covers 15 residues.

The chain couples TRBV7-9 to TRBJ1-2; tentatively, D is TRBD1 (6 bases). This CDR3 is built from 14 residues. V shed 5 bases and J shed 4 bases, with 14 bases lying between them. Per the germline V gene, CDR1 is SEHNR and CDR2 is FQNEAQ (reference sequence). The CDR3 sequence is CASSTPGGAYGYTF. The DNA for the CDR3 is TGTGCCAGCAGCACACCCGGGGGGGCCTATGGCTACACCTTC. Looking up the rest from reference TRBV7-9 and TRBJ1-2 gives the full variable domain: DTGVSQNPRHKITKRGQNVTFRCDPISEHNRLYWYRQTLGQGPEFLTYFQNEAQLEKSRLLSDRFSAERPKGSFSTLEIQRTEQGDSAMYLCASSTPGGAYGYTFGSGTRLTVV.

The gene calls are TRBV3-1 (or the pseudogene TRBV3-2) and TRBJ2-5; D is possibly TRBD2 (7 bases). Trimming removed 1 base at V and 5 bases at J, with 20 bases between. The CDR3 is made up of 17 amino acids. Germline CDR1 LGHDT, CDR2 YNNKEL (reference sequence). The CDR3 DNA is TGTGCCAGCAGCCAAGCGTCAACCTGGGGGGGGCGGGAGACCCAGTACTTC. Its translation: CASSQASTWGGRETQYF.

The chain uses TRBV28 and TRBJ1-1, with 9 bases aligning to TRBD1. This CDR3 is built from 13 residues. From germline, CDR1 is MDHEN and CDR2 SYDVKM. The J segment lost 3 bases and the V segment lost 7 bases, leaving 3 bases of the junction unmatched. The CDR3 nucleotides are TGTGCCAGCAAGACAGGGGGTTACACTGAAGCTTTCTTT. Protein product: CASKTGGYTEAFF.

This rearrangement joins TRBV5-4 to TRBJ2-5; tentatively, D is TRBD1 (6 bases). Germline loops: CDR1 SGHNT, CDR2 YYREEE (reference sequence). CDR3 length: 14 amino acids. Trimming left V 2 bases short and J 4 bases short, with 12 bases between. The CDR3 protein is CASSLQGSGETQYF. CDR3 nucleotide sequence: TGTGCCAGCAGCTTACAGGGATCAGGAGAGACCCAGTACTTC.

The table lists this clone with a count of one. One end of the junction varies from germline; a read error may be responsible. The chain carries TRBV5-1 and TRBJ1-4; maybe TRBD1 (5 bases). Germline values: CDR1 SGHRS, CDR2 YFSETQ. CDR3 size: 14 residues. The CDR3 DNA reads as TGTGCCAGCAGCTTGGGGCAGTATAATGAAAAACTGTTTTTT. Its protein product is CASSLGQYNEKLFF.

This rearrangement joins TRBV15 to TRBJ2-1; possible D gene TRBD1, 6 bases. The germline CDR1 and CDR2 sequences are LNHNV and YYDKDF (reference sequence). The germline V and J ends were trimmed by 2 bases and 8 bases, with 7 bases remaining between them. The length of the CDR3 is 12 residues. Here the CDR3 reads CATSRTGYEQFF. The CDR3 DNA reads TGTGCCACCAGCAGAACAGGGTATGAGCAGTTCTTC.

V is TRBV6-5 and J is TRBJ1-1; no clear D. The CDR3 extends over 14 amino acids. V gave up 5 bases and J gave up 0 bases, with 10 bases separating them. The germline CDR1 and CDR2 sequences are MNHEY and SVGAGI. The DNA for the CDR3 is TGTGCCAGCAGTCAGCAGGCCGTGAACACTGAAGCTTTCTTT. Translated: CASSQQAVNTEAFF.

The rearrangement links TRBV5-4 to TRBJ1-4; the D gene is possibly TRBD1 (5 bases). This CDR3 spans 17 amino acids. The germline V and J ends were trimmed by 2 bases and 0 bases, with 14 bases remaining between them. Per germline, CDR1 SGHNT and CDR2 YYREEE (reference sequence). CDR3: CASSFRQSAATNEKLFF. CDR3 nucleotides: TGTGCCAGCAGCTTCCGACAGTCCGCTGCAACTAATGAAAAACTGTTTTTT.

The genes are TRBV5-8 and TRBJ2-7, with 11 bases fitting TRBD1. CDR3 size: 20 residues. J lost 1 base, V lost 4 bases, and 19 bases had no gene match. The germline V gene has CDR1 SGHTS and CDR2 YDEGEE. CDR3 nucleotide sequence: TGTGCCAGCAGCCTACGGACAGGGGGCATCTCCCAGGGATTTTCCTACGAGCAGTACGTC. Encoded protein: CASSLRTGGISQGFSYEQYV.

This chain links TRBV7-3 with TRBJ2-3; 8 positions match TRBD2. The J segment lost 4 bases and the V segment lost 5 bases, leaving 8 bases of the junction unmatched. Germline CDR1 reads SGHTA; CDR2 reads FQGTGA. The CDR3 totals 15 residues. The CDR3 spells CASSTPGGGADTQYF. DNA of the CDR3: TGTGCCAGCAGCACCCCCGGGGGGGGTGCAGATACGCAGTATTTT.

The rearrangement uses TRBV2 and TRBJ2-3; 10 bases are shared with TRBD2. The J segment lost 6 bases and the V segment lost 6 bases, leaving 9 bases of the junction unmatched. Germline CDR1 SNHLY, CDR2 FYNNEI. The length of the CDR3 is 15 residues. The CDR3 reads CASRGTSVPRDTQYF. The CDR3 nucleotides read TGTGCCAGCAGGGGGACTAGCGTACCTAGGGATACGCAGTATTTT.

This clone was counted many times. This chain joins TRBV28 and TRBJ1-5, with D unclear. Germline lookup yields CDR1 MDHEN and CDR2 SYDVKM. The CDR3 is made up of 13 amino acids. With 3 bases removed from V and 0 bases from J, the gap between germline ends came to 3 bases. Written as DNA, the CDR3 is TGTGCCAGCAGTTTTTATAGCAATCAGCCCCAGCATTTT. Protein product: CASSFYSNQPQHF.

The chain uses TRBV21-1 and TRBJ1-4. TRBV21-1 is a listed pseudogene. The CDR3 is 19 amino acids. CDR3: CASSKGGVGPMRANEKLFF. CDR3 nucleotide sequence: TGTGCCAGCAGCAAAGGGGGGGTCGGACCCATGCGGGCTAATGAAAAACTGTTTTTT.

The chain combines TRBV5-6 with TRBJ1-4; no reliable D call. The CDR3 totals 15 residues. The germline V gene encodes CDR1 SGHDT and CDR2 YYEEEE. V dropped 4 bases and J dropped 8 bases, with 18 bases sitting between them. The CDR3 DNA reads TGTGCCAGCAGCCTTCCGGCCCCGGAGGACGAAAAACTGTTTTTT. Translating gives CASSLPAPEDEKLFF.

CDR3 in DNA: TGTGCCGCAGCGGGAAACTCCTACAATGAGCAGTTCTTC. Protein: CAAAGNSYNEQFF. This chain joins TRBV7-8 and TRBJ2-1; 7 nucleotides align to TRBD2. Germline assignment: CDR1 SGHVS and CDR2 FQNEAQ. V lost 11 bases, J lost 0 bases, and 4 bases stayed unmatched. The CDR3 spans 13 residues.